One and the same sample provided the 11 T cell receptor beta chains below, sequenced in a study of early T cells in non-severe SARS-CoV-2 infection. One entry per CDR3 protein results from TCRdb running MiXCR on the 5' RACE reads. This repertoire shows roughly 60,000 distinct CDR3 sequences, 5% to 7.5% found once; its top ten account for 4.5% to 6%. The source material was whole blood, sampled at baseline. The receptors were gathered from an adult who was a healthcare worker with PCR-confirmed SARS-CoV-2 infection or an uninfected control (not recorded which).

This clonotype was recorded a few times. The J gene is TRBJ1-2, the V gene TRBV2, with D hard to call. Germline CDR1 SNHLY, CDR2 FYNNEI. The CDR3 totals 12 residues. The V end was cut by 6 bases, the J end by 8 bases, with 13 bases between. As DNA, the CDR3 is TGTGCCAGCAGGCCCTACAAGACGGGCTACACCTTC. Its protein product is CASRPYKTGYTF. Drawing the rest from reference TRBV2 and TRBJ1-2, the complete variable domain is EPEVTQTPSHQVTQMGQEVILRCVPISNHLYFYWYRQILGQKVEFLVSFYNNEISEKSEIFDDQFSVERPDGSNFTLKIRSTKLEDSAMYFCASRPYKTGYTFGSGTRLTVV.

V and J are TRBV5-1 and TRBJ1-3, with D perhaps matching TRBD1 (5 bases). The CDR3 spans 16 residues. V dropped 5 bases and J dropped 0 bases, with 15 bases sitting between them. Germline V CDR1 and CDR2: SGHRS, YFSETQ. The CDR3 nucleotides are TGCGCCAGCAGACCCTTGGACACAGCCTCTGGAAACACCATATATTTT. Protein product: CASRPLDTASGNTIYF.

This clonotype was detected ten times or more. This chain links TRBV20-1 with TRBJ1-4; TRBD1 matches 7 bases. The length of the CDR3 is 13 residues. After removal of 6 bases from V and 7 bases from J, the junction contained 8 bases not matched to a gene. Germline assignment: CDR1 DFQATT and CDR2 SNEGSKA (reference sequence). The CDR3 here is CSASRGLGEKLFF. The CDR3 nucleotides read TGCAGTGCCTCGAGGGGGCTAGGTGAAAAACTGTTTTTT.

V and J are TRBV10-1 and TRBJ2-5; D remains unclear. The V and J ends lost 0 bases and 5 bases respectively, with 7 bases between them. The CDR3 consists of 13 residues. Per germline, CDR1 WNHNN and CDR2 SYGVQD (reference sequence). In nucleotides, the CDR3 is TGCGCCAGCAGTGAGTCTCGGGCGGAGACCCAGTACTTC. Protein: CASSESRAETQYF.

This clonotype was seen repeatedly, ten times or more. The chain is built from TRBV28 and TRBJ2-5; 7 bases map to TRBD2. Germline CDR1 and CDR2: MDHEN and SYDVKM. CDR3 length: 15 residues. The junction had 9 bases not matched to a gene; V was cut back by 6 bases and J by 2 bases. The CDR3, as DNA: TGTGCCAGCAGGTCCCCCTCAGCGGGGCAAGAGACCCAGTACTTC. Protein sequence: CASRSPSAGQETQYF.

The DNA of the CDR3 is TGTGCCAGCGGATTTCAAGGCTTGGCTGAAGCTTTCTTT. It is translated as CASGFQGLAEAFF. The rearrangement uses TRBV27 and TRBJ1-1; no clear D gene. Trimming took off 8 bases at V and 6 bases at J, with 16 bases between the two ends. The CDR3 contains 13 residues. Per the germline V gene, CDR1 is MNHEY and CDR2 is SMNVEV (reference sequence).

This clonotype was observed a few times. In nucleotides, the CDR3 is TGTGCCAGCAGCGGGACAGCAGATACGCAGTATTTT. This sequence encodes CASSGTADTQYF. The rearrangement links TRBV28 to TRBJ2-3, with 7 bases that match TRBD1. Per the germline V gene, CDR1 is MDHEN and CDR2 is SYDVKM. The junction had 1 base not matched to a gene; V was cut back by 6 bases and J by 4 bases. The CDR3 is 12 amino acids. Looking up the rest from reference TRBV28 and TRBJ2-3 gives the full variable domain: DVKVTQSSRYLVKRTGEKVFLECVQDMDHENMFWYRQDPGLGLRLIYFSYDVKMKEKGDIPEGYSVSREKKERFSLILESASTNQTSMYLCASSGTADTQYFGPGTRLTVL.

This clonotype occurred many times. This rearrangement joins TRBV11-1 to TRBJ1-1; D gene unclear. The germline V and J ends were trimmed by 2 bases and 5 bases, with 15 bases remaining between them. CDR3 length equals 15 residues. CDR1 is SGHAT, CDR2 FQDESV, per germline (reference sequence). The CDR3 loop reads CASSLSDFGRTEAFF. In DNA, the CDR3 is TGTGCCAGCAGCTTATCGGATTTCGGGCGGACTGAAGCTTTCTTT.

At least ten counts were recorded for this clonotype. Its ends do not fully match the called genes, so a read error is possible. The genes are TRBV27 and TRBJ1-1; 9 nucleotides align to TRBD1. The CDR3 has 16 amino acids. Germline V gene lookup returns CDR1 MNHEY and CDR2 SMNVEV (reference sequence). The CDR3 DNA reads TGTGCCAGCAGTTTTGTTGGGACAGGGTTGAACACTGAAGTTTTCTTT. Protein: CASSFVGTGLNTEVFF.

This clonotype occurred a few times. Written as DNA, the CDR3 is TGTGCCAGCAGTTCGTGGGGGAGAGATACGCAGTATTTT. This codes for CASSSWGRDTQYF. This chain uses TRBV6-6 with TRBJ2-3; D possibly uses TRBD1 or TRBD2 (5 bases each). V gave up 4 bases and J gave up 5 bases, with 10 bases separating them. The CDR3 has 13 residues. Germline CDR1 is MNHNY and CDR2 is SVGAGI (reference sequence).

V and J are TRBV11-2 and TRBJ2-4, with TRBD2 matching 12 bases. This CDR3 contains 19 residues. The V gene's germline CDR1 is SGHAT and CDR2 FQNNGV. J gave up 0 bases and V 1 base, and 7 bases lay outside the gene matches. CDR3 DNA sequence: TGTGCCAGCAGCTTAGGGGAACTAGCGGGGGGCCTAGCCAAAAACATTCAGTACTTC. It codes for CASSLGELAGGLAKNIQYF. Using reference TRBV11-2 and TRBJ2-4 for the parts outside the CDR3, the full variable domain is EAGVAQSPRYKIIEKRQSVAFWCNPISGHATLYWYQQILGQGPKLLIQFQNNGVVDDSQLPKDRFSAERLKGVDSTLKIQPAKLEDSAVYLCASSLGELAGGLAKNIQYFGAGTRLSVL.